Listed below are T cell receptor beta chains from one sample, sequenced in a study of blood T cell repertoires in COVID-19. Repertoires were generated with immunoSEQ multiplex PCR, while TCRdb's copy carries only in-frame clones and drops some. This sample has tens of thousands of clones; more than 80% occur once, and the top ten carry around 11%. Sequencing used peripheral blood. These receptors were obtained from a human donor in a cohort sampled during active COVID-19. CDR3s include the opening cysteine and the closing phenylalanine or tryptophan. The D gene is left open where the match is weak. Size is omitted from some rows. Given values are once, few, many or a class for expanded clones.

J | V | D | size | CDR3 | DNA
TRBJ2-5 | TRBV5-4 | NA | NA | CASSPKQGNQETQYF | TGTGCCAGCAGCCCTAAACAGGGAAACCAAGAGACCCAGTACTTC
TRBJ2-3 | TRBV5-1 | NA | NA | CASSLSRLDTQYF | TGCGCCAGCAGCCTTTCCAGGTTGGATACGCAGTATTTT
TRBJ2-2 | TRBV3-1/TRBV3-2 | TRBD1 | NA | CASSQVQGQGAYTGELFF | TGTGCCAGCAGCCAAGTACAAGGGCAGGGGGCTTACACCGGGGAGCTGTTTTTT
TRBJ1-6 | TRBV5-4 | TRBD1 | NA | CASSSNSGTGDPNSPLHF | TGTGCCAGCAGCTCGAACTCCGGGACAGGGGACCCCAATTCACCCCTCCACTTT
TRBJ2-2 | TRBV3-1/TRBV3-2 | NA | NA | CASSQGRPTGELFF | TGTGCCAGCAGCCAAGGCAGGCCTACCGGGGAGCTGTTTTTT
TRBJ1-5 | TRBV7-9 | TRBD1 | few | CASSAGTGGAQPQHF | TGTGCCAGCAGCGCAGGAACAGGGGGGGCTCAGCCCCAGCATTTT
TRBJ1-3 | TRBV30 | TRBD1 | NA | CAGTVSGNTIYF | TGTGCCGGGACAGTCTCTGGAAACACCATATATTTT
TRBJ2-6 | TRBV27 | TRBD1 | NA | CASSGFGDSIYSGANVLTF | TGTGCCAGCAGCGGATTCGGGGACAGCATTTACTCTGGGGCCAACGTCCTGACTTTC
TRBJ1-6 | TRBV19 | NA | NA | CASGTGLASYNSPLHF | TGTGCCAGTGGCACAGGATTAGCCTCCTATAATTCACCCCTCCACTTT
TRBJ2-5 | TRBV6-1 | NA | once | CASSELLLETQYF | TGTGCCAGCAGTGAACTCCTCTTGGAGACCCAGTACTTC
TRBJ2-1 | TRBV7-9 | NA | NA | CASSSVVGQYNEQFF | TGTGCCAGCAGCTCGGTGGTTGGACAGTACAATGAGCAGTTCTTC
TRBJ2-1 | TRBV19 | TRBD2 | NA | CASTLAGGQYNEQFF | TGTGCCAGTACCCTAGCGGGGGGCCAGTACAATGAGCAGTTCTTC
TRBJ1-6 | TRBV30 | NA | NA | CAWTLGGDSPLHF | TGTGCCTGGACCTTGGGAGGGGATTCACCCCTCCACTTT
TRBJ2-1 | TRBV28 | TRBD2 | few | CASSAAGGSYNEQFF | TGTGCCAGCAGCGCAGCGGGAGGGTCCTACAATGAGCAGTTCTTC
TRBJ2-1 | TRBV28 | TRBD2 | NA | CASSQPLAGVRLEQFF | TGTGCCAGCAGTCAGCCACTAGCGGGAGTTCGCCTTGAGCAGTTCTTC
TRBJ2-3 | TRBV7-9 | NA | NA | CASSSRSTALDTQYF | TGTGCCAGCAGCTCACGAAGTACAGCTTTAGATACGCAGTATTTT
TRBJ1-4 | TRBV18 | NA | NA | CASSRGRDEKLFF | TGTGCCAGCTCGCGAGGGAGGGATGAAAAACTGTTTTTT
TRBJ2-7 | TRBV19 | TRBD1 | few | CASRGPGQGGYQQYF | TGTGCCAGTAGAGGGCCGGGACAGGGCGGATACCAGCAGTACTTC
TRBJ2-3 | TRBV19 | NA | NA | CASSIGTDTQYF | TGTGCCAGTAGTATCGGCACAGATACGCAGTATTTT
TRBJ1-1 | TRBV5-4 | TRBD1 | NA | CASSVGQKNTEAFF | TGTGCCAGCAGCGTGGGACAGAAGAACACTGAAGCTTTCTTT
TRBJ1-4 | TRBV6-5 | NA | NA | CASTQQGPEKLFF | TGTGCCAGCACTCAACAGGGCCCTGAAAAACTGTTTTTT
TRBJ1-1 | TRBV24-1 | NA | NA | CATRGSGGVNTEAFF | TGTGCCACCAGAGGTTCTGGAGGGGTGAACACTGAAGCTTTCTTT
TRBJ2-7 | TRBV6-6 | TRBD2 | NA | CASSYGGGSYEQYF | TGTGCCAGCAGTTACGGGGGGGGTTCCTACGAGCAGTACTTC
TRBJ1-1 | TRBV7-2 | NA | NA | CASSLQGISGKAFF | TGTGCCAGCAGCTTGCAGGGGATTTCGGGTAAAGCTTTCTTT
TRBJ2-7 | TRBV27 | NA | NA | CASSPQGGRAHEQYF | TGTGCCAGCAGTCCCCAGGGAGGCAGGGCCCACGAGCAGTACTTC
TRBJ1-1 | TRBV5-4 | TRBD1 | NA | CASSQGQEIEAFF | TGTGCCAGCAGCCAGGGACAGGAAATTGAAGCTTTCTTT
TRBJ2-3 | TRBV10-2 | NA | NA | CASIQGEARGTQYF | TGCGCCAGCATTCAGGGGGAGGCGAGGGGTACGCAGTATTTT
TRBJ2-3 | TRBV2 | TRBD2 | NA | CATGRDTDTQYF | TGTGCCACTGGGAGGGACACAGATACGCAGTATTTT
TRBJ1-1 | TRBV7-8 | TRBD1 | NA | CASSLQSHRGAEAFF | TGTGCCAGCAGCCTTCAGAGTCACAGGGGAGCTGAAGCTTTCTTT
TRBJ2-7 | TRBV20-1 | TRBD1 | NA | CSAIDRAIPSYEQYF | TGCAGTGCTATTGACAGGGCCATTCCCTCCTACGAGCAGTACTTC
TRBJ1-5 | TRBV19 | NA | NA | CASSPSGASNQPQHF | TGTGCCAGTAGTCCGTCAGGGGCTAGCAATCAGCCCCAGCATTTT
TRBJ2-7 | TRBV2 | NA | NA | CASLGHFSYEQYF | TGTGCCAGCCTGGGACACTTCTCCTACGAGCAGTACTTC
TRBJ2-3 | TRBV27 | TRBD2 | NA | CASILRSRTSGISTDTQYF | TGTGCCAGCATCCTCCGGAGCCGGACTAGCGGGATCAGCACAGATACGCAGTATTTT
TRBJ2-5 | TRBV3-1/TRBV3-2 | TRBD2 | NA | CASSQGIAGRGVQETQYF | TGTGCCAGCAGCCAGGGAATAGCGGGGAGAGGTGTCCAAGAGACCCAGTACTTC
TRBJ2-3 | TRBV18 | TRBD2 | NA | CASSPLGGVGTDTQYF | TGTGCCAGCTCACCCCTGGGGGGGGTGGGCACAGATACGCAGTATTTT
TRBJ2-7 | TRBV9 | TRBD1 | NA | CASSVTGNPYEQYF | TGTGCCAGCAGCGTGACAGGGAACCCCTACGAGCAGTACTTC
TRBJ2-7 | TRBV5-1 | NA | NA | CASSLGRGGPFEQYF | TGCGCCAGCAGCTTAGGAAGGGGGGGACCTTTCGAGCAGTACTTC
TRBJ1-1 | TRBV28 | NA | NA | CASSILEPREAFF | TGTGCCAGCAGCATACTAGAGCCGCGTGAAGCTTTCTTT
TRBJ1-6 | TRBV2 | NA | NA | CASDRSSSNSPLHF | TGTGCCAGCGACCGGAGCAGCTCCAATTCACCCCTCCACTTT
TRBJ2-4 | TRBV3-1/TRBV3-2 | TRBD1 | NA | CASSARQGAVNIQYF | TGTGCCAGCAGCGCACGACAGGGGGCTGTAAACATTCAGTACTTC
TRBJ1-6 | TRBV12-3/TRBV12-4 | NA | NA | CASSSDTNSPLHF | TGTGCCAGCAGTTCCGACACTAATTCACCCCTCCACTTT
TRBJ1-5 | TRBV4-2 | NA | NA | CASSQGGPNQPQHF | TGTGCCAGCAGCCAAGGGGGGCCCAATCAGCCCCAGCATTTT
TRBJ1-2 | TRBV20-1 | NA | NA | CSASSGSYGYTF | TGCAGTGCTAGTTCAGGGTCCTATGGCTACACCTTC
TRBJ1-1 | TRBV19 | NA | NA | CASMRRLGTEAFF | TGTGCCAGTATGCGGCGGCTCGGGACTGAAGCTTTCTTT
TRBJ1-2 | TRBV4-1 | NA | NA | CASSQDPGDYGYTF | TGCGCCAGCAGCCAAGACCCAGGGGACTATGGCTACACCTTC
TRBJ2-7 | TRBV19 | TRBD2 | NA | CASSMVAGVYEQYF | TGTGCCAGTAGTATGGTAGCGGGGGTCTACGAGCAGTACTTC
TRBJ2-1 | TRBV18 | TRBD2 | NA | CASSPSLTSGSYEQFF | TGTGCCAGCTCACCCTCCTTGACTAGCGGGAGCTATGAGCAGTTCTTC
TRBJ2-5 | TRBV5-6 | TRBD2 | NA | CASSPGLNQETQYF | TGTGCCAGCAGCCCGGGACTAAACCAAGAGACCCAGTACTTC
TRBJ2-1 | TRBV9 | NA | NA | CASSVAGVSYNEQFF | TGTGCCAGCAGCGTAGCGGGAGTCTCCTACAATGAGCAGTTCTTC
TRBJ2-3 | TRBV9 | TRBD2 | once | CASSVGTSASTDTQYF | TGTGCCAGCAGCGTGGGGACTAGCGCTAGCACAGATACGCAGTATTTT
TRBJ1-2 | TRBV25-1 | TRBD1 | NA | CASSEEDRDLGYTF | TGTGCCAGCAGTGAAGAAGACAGGGATTTGGGCTACACCTTC
TRBJ2-1 | TRBV5-4 | NA | once | CASSPDGGRYNEQFF | TGTGCCAGCAGCCCGGATGGCGGGCGCTACAATGAGCAGTTCTTC
TRBJ1-5 | TRBV28 | TRBD1 | NA | CASRSTGGNQPQHF | TGTGCCAGCAGGTCCACAGGGGGCAATCAGCCCCAGCATTTT
TRBJ2-3 | TRBV10-3 | TRBD2 | once | CAIAREADTQYF | TGTGCCATCGCTCGGGAGGCAGATACGCAGTATTTT
TRBJ2-5 | TRBV6-6 | TRBD2 | NA | CASRGGLNYKETQYF | TGTGCCAGCAGGGGGGGACTAAACTATAAAGAGACCCAGTACTTC
TRBJ2-3 | TRBV5-1 | TRBD2 | NA | CASSFGTSGYTDTQYF | TGCGCCAGCAGCTTTGGGACTAGCGGTTACACAGATACGCAGTATTTT
TRBJ1-5 | TRBV5-6 | NA | once | CASSLDGGGPQHF | TGTGCCAGCAGCTTGGACGGGGGGGGACCCCAGCATTTT
TRBJ2-5 | TRBV5-6 | NA | NA | CASSLFTVQETQYF | TGTGCCAGCAGCTTGTTCACAGTTCAAGAGACCCAGTACTTC
TRBJ2-1 | TRBV11-2 | NA | NA | CASSLAPASDEQFF | TGTGCCAGCAGCTTAGCCCCAGCTAGCGATGAGCAGTTCTTC
TRBJ2-4 | TRBV4-2 | NA | few | CASSQDEQGSKYF | TGTGCCAGCAGCCAAGATGAACAGGGCTCCAAGTACTTC